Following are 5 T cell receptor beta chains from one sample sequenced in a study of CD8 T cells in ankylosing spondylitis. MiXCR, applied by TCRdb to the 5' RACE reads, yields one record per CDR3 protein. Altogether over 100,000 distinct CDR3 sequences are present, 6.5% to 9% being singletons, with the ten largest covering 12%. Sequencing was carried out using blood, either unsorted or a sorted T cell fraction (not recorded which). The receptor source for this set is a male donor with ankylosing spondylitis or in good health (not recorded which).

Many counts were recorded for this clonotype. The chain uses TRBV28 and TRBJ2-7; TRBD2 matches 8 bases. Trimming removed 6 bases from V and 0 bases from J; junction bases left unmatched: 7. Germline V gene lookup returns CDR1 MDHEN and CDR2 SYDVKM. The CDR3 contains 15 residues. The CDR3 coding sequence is TGTGCCAGCAGCCCCTGGCGGGGGGACTCCTACGAGCAGTACTTC. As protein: CASSPWRGDSYEQYF.

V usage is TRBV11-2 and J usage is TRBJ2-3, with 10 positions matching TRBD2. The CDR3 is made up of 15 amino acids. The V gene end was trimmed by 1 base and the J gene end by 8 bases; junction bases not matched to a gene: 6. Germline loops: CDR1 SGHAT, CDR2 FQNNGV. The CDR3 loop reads CASSLGSGGASTQYF. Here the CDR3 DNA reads TGTGCCAGCAGCTTAGGAAGCGGGGGGGCTTCTACGCAGTATTTT.

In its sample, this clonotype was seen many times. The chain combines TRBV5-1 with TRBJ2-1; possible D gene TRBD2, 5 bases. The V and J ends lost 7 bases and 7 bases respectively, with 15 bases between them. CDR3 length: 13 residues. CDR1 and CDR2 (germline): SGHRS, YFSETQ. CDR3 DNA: TGCGCCAGCGCGTTAACTAGATTTAATGAGCAGTTCTTC. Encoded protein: CASALTRFNEQFF.

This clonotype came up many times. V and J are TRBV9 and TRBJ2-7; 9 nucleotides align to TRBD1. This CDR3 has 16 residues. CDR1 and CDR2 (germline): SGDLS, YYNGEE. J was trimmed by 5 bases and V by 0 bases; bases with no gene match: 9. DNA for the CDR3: TGTGCCAGCAGCGTAGGGGGCGGACAGGGGTACAACGAGCAGTACTTC. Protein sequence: CASSVGGGQGYNEQYF.

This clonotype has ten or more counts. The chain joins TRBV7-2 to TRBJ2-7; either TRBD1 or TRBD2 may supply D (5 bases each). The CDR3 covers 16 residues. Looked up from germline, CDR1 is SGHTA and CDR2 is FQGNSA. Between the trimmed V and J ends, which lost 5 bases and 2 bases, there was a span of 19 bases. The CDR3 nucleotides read TGTGCCAGCAGCCTCACCGGGACCAGCAATGCCTACGAGCAGTACTTC. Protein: CASSLTGTSNAYEQYF. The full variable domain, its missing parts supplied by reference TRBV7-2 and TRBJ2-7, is GAGVSQSPSNKVTEKGKDVELRCDPISGHTALYWYRQSLGQGLEFLIYFQGNSAPDKSGLPSDRFSAERTGGSVSTLTIQRTQQEDSAVYLCASSLTGTSNAYEQYFGPGTRLTVT.